This T cell receptor (beta chain) was recovered during a study of response to subunit inactivated influenza vaccine. This clonotype has only a few counts. TCRdb processed the RT-PCR reads anew with MiXCR; each CDR3 protein has one entry. The repertoire consists of a few hundred thousand distinct CDR3 sequences, with approximately 10% occurring once and the leading ten covering approximately 10%. V was pared by 3 bases and J by 4 bases, with 9 bases between. The CDR3 is made up of 14 amino acids. In germline, CDR1 is SNHLY, CDR2 FYNNEI. These sequences were also reported in another study, on T cells expressing NK-cell markers. That paper adds: UMIs accompanied the 5'RACE template switching by which TCR beta cDNA was made. Researchers got TCR beta repertoires out of sorted CD3+CD56+NKG2C+, CD3+CD56+NKG2C- and CD3+CD56-NKG2C+ T cells. Among CD8+ T cells from several donors, dominant NKG2C+ clonotypes accounted for about 1.0-7.5%. One observes that, in several donors, these clonotypes were also the leading ones within the CD3+CD56-NKG2C+ fraction.

J is TRBJ1-4 and V is TRBV2, with D hard to call. The sequence derives from a man in his forties or fifties who received an inactivated influenza vaccine. The material was PBMCs from blood, obtained on the day of vaccination. The CDR3 nucleotides are TGTGCCAGCAGTGAGACGATTTTTAATGAAAAACTGTTTTTT. Protein product: CASSETIFNEKLFF.